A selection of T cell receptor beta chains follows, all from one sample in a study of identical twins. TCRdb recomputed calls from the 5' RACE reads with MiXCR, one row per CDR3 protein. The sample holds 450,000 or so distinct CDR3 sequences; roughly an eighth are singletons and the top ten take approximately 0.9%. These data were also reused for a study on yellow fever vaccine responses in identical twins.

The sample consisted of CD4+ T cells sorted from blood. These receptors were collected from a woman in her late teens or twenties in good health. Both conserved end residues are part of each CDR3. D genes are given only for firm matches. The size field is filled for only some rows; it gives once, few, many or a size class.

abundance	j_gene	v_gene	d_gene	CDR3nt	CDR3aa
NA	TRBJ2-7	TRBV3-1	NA	TGTGCCAGCAGCCTCGACCAGGACGGTACCTACGAGCAGTACTTC	CASSLDQDGTYEQYF
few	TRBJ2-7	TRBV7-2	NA	TGTGCCAGCAGCTTAATCAGCACAGCCTACGAGCAGTACTTC	CASSLISTAYEQYF
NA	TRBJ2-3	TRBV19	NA	TGTGCCAGTAGGGACTTTAGGGGCGGGACAGATACGCAGTATTTT	CASRDFRGGTDTQYF
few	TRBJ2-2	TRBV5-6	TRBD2	TGTGCCAGCAGCTCTGGGACTAGCGGGAGGGCCGGCACCGGGGAGCTGTTTTTT	CASSSGTSGRAGTGELFF
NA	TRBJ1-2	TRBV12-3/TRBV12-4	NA	TGTGCCAGCAGTTACGAGTCATATGGCTACACCTTC	CASSYESYGYTF
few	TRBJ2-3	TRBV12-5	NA	TGTGCTAGTGGTCTCGGACTCTCGTGGGGCCCAGATACGCAGTATTTT	CASGLGLSWGPDTQYF
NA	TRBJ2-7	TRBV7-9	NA	TGTGCCAGCGACGTAGTCTACGAGCAGTACTTC	CASDVVYEQYF
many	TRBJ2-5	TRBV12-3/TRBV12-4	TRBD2	TGTGCCAGCAGTAGGACTAGCGGGGGGGCCCGAGAGACCCAGTACTTC	CASSRTSGGARETQYF
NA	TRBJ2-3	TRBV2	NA	TGTGCCAGCAGGGTCTTCACAGATACGCAGTATTTT	CASRVFTDTQYF
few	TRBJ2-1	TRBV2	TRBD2	TGTGCCAGCAGTGAATCTAGCGGGGGGGCCAGGGAGCAGTTCTTC	CASSESSGGAREQFF
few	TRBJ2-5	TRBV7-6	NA	TGTGCCAGCACCCAGGGAATTCAAGAGACCCAGTACTTC	CASTQGIQETQYF
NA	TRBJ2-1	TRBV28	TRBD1	TGTGCCAGCGGGGCCTTGGGGGGACAGGGCCCCCGTTCCTACAATGAGCAGTTCTTC	CASGALGGQGPRSYNEQFF
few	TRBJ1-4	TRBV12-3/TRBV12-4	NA	TGTGCCAGTTCTCGGAGCGTTAATGAAAAACTGTTTTTT	CASSRSVNEKLFF
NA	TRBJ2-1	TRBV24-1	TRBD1	TGTGCCACCAGTGATCCGTCCGGGACAGCGATCAATGAGCAGTTCTTC	CATSDPSGTAINEQFF
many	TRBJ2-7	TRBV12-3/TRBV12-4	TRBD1	TGTGCCAGCAGCTCCAGGGGGTCGACGGCCTACGAGCAGTACTTC	CASSSRGSTAYEQYF
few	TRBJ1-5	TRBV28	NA	TGTGCCAGCAGTGGGGAACAGGGTAGAAGGAGCAATCAGCCCCAGCATTTT	CASSGEQGRRSNQPQHF
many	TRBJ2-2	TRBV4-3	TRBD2	TGCGCCAGCAGCCAAGATAGAGCGGGGGGGCTCACCGGGGAGCTGTTTTTT	CASSQDRAGGLTGELFF
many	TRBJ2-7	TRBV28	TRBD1	TGTGCCAGCAGAACCACCTGGGACAGTCACTACGAGCAGTACTTC	CASRTTWDSHYEQYF
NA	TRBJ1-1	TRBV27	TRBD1	TGTGCCAGCAGTTTTTATCGACAGGGGAACACTGAAGCTTTCTTT	CASSFYRQGNTEAFF
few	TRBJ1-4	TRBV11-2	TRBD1	TGTGCCAGCAGCGCTTCCGGGACAGGGAATGAAAAACTGTTTTTT	CASSASGTGNEKLFF
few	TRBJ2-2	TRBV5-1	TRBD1	TGCGCCAGCAGCAAGGGACAGGGGGCAACCGGGGAGCTGTTTTTT	CASSKGQGATGELFF
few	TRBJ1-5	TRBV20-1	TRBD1	TGCAGTGCTGAGGGAGGACAGGGGAGTCAGCCCCAGCATTTT	CSAEGGQGSQPQHF
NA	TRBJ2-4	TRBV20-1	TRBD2	TGCAGTGCTAGAGTAGCGGGGGGGCCTAAAAACATTCAGTACTTC	CSARVAGGPKNIQYF
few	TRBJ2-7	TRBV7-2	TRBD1	TGTGCCAGCAGCCCTGGACAGGGAGCTTTTTCCTACGAGCAGTACTTC	CASSPGQGAFSYEQYF
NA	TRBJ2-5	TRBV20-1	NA	TGCAGTGCCGAGTTTGTGGAGACCCAGTACTTC	CSAEFVETQYF
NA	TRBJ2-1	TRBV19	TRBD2	TGTGCCAGGACATCAGGACTAGCGGGAGTTGGGGTTTTATGCAATGAGCAGTTCTTC	CARTSGLAGVGVLCNEQFF
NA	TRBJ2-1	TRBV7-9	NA	TGTGCCAGCAGCCCAACCCAGGAGTACAATGAGCAGTTCTTC	CASSPTQEYNEQFF
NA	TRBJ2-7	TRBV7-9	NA	TGTGCCAGCAGTCAGGCTCAGGGCAGGGAGCAGTACTTC	CASSQAQGREQYF
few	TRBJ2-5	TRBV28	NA	TGTGCCAGCAACCGAGGTGGGCAAGAGACCCAGTACTTC	CASNRGGQETQYF
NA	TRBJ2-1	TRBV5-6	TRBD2	TGTGCCAGCAGCTTTGTAGCGGGGGTCGGGTACAATGAGCAGTTCTTC	CASSFVAGVGYNEQFF
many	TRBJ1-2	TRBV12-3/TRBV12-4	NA	TGTGCCAGCAGTCAATCAGGGTCCTACTATGGCTACACCTTC	CASSQSGSYYGYTF
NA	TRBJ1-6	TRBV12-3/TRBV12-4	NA	TGTGCCAGCAGCCTGGAGGGGAAATCACCCCTCCACTTT	CASSLEGKSPLHF
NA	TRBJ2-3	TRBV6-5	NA	TGTGCCAGCAATTATGGGCAGACCACAGATACGCAGTATTTT	CASNYGQTTDTQYF
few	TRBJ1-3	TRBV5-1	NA	TGCGCCAGCAGCGAGCCCCCCGGAAACACCATATATTTT	CASSEPPGNTIYF
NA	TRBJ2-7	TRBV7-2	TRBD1	TGTGCCAGCAGCTTACTAGGACAGGCCTACGAGCAGTACTTC	CASSLLGQAYEQYF
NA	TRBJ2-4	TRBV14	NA	TGTGCCAGCAGTCCTCGGGGTGAAGCCAAAAACATTCAGTACTTC	CASSPRGEAKNIQYF
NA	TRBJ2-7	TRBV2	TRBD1	TGTGCCAGCAGAACTGGGACAGTCGGCGAGCAGTACTTC	CASRTGTVGEQYF
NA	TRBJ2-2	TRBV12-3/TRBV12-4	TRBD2	TGTGCCAGCAGTTCCCGCGGACTAGCGGGATACACCGGGGAGCTGTTTTTT	CASSSRGLAGYTGELFF
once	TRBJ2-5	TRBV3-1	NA	TGTGCCAGCAGCCAAGAAATCCAGGGGTATTCGAAGACCCAGTACTTC	CASSQEIQGYSKTQYF
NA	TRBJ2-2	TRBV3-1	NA	TGTGCCAGCAGCCAAGGGGAGGCGAACCAGCGGGCCGGGGAGCTGTTTTTT	CASSQGEANQRAGELFF
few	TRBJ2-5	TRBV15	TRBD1	TGTGCCACCAGCAGAGACACAACCCGGACAGGCGAAGAGACCCAGTACTTC	CATSRDTTRTGEETQYF
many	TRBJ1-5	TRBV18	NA	TGTGCCAGCTCACCATTTCAGGTGTCACCCCAGCATTTT	CASSPFQVSPQHF
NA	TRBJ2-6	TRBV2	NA	TGTGCCAGCAGTGAAACAGGCACTGGGGCCAACGTCCTGACTTTC	CASSETGTGANVLTF
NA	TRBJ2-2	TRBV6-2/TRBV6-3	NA	TGTGCCAGCAGGCCCATCCGGGGAACCCAGGGGGGCACCGGGGAGCTGTTTTTT	CASRPIRGTQGGTGELFF